This T cell receptor beta chain derives from a study of human T cells and chemical hapten exposure. Extraction yielded total RNA from whole blood (unfractionated). V shed 0 bases, J shed 3 bases, and the junction held 13 bases outside the gene matches. Germline values: CDR1 SGHVS, CDR2 FNYEAQ. This CDR3 has 18 residues. Individual cDNA molecules each carried unique molecular identifiers attached by the library. TCRdb fed the 5' RACE reads into MiXCR, producing one record per CDR3 protein. The repertoire holds 65,000 to 95,000 distinct CDR3 sequences, with roughly 8% as singletons. The chain joins TRBV7-6 to TRBJ1-1, with 7 bases that match TRBD1. This sequence was found in a male donor in good health. CDR3 DNA: TGTGCCAGCAGCTTAGCGGGGGTATCAGGGGGTTTGGACACTGAAGCTTTCTTT. Protein sequence: CASSLAGVSGGLDTEAFF.